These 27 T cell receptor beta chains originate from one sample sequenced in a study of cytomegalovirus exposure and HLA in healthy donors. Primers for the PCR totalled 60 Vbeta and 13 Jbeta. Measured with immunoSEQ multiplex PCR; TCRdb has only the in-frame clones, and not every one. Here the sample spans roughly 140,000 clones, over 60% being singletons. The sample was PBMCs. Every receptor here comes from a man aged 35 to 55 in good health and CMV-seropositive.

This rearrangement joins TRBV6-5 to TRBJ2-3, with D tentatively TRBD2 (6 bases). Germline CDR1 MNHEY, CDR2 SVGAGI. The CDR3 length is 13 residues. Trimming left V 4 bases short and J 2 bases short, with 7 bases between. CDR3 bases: TGTGCCAGCAGTTGGAGGGACACAGATACGCAGTATTTT. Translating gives CASSWRDTDTQYF.

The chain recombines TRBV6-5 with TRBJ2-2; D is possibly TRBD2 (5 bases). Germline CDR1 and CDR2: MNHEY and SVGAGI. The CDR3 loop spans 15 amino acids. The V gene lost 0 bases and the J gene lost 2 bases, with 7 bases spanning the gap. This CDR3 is CASSYSSGNTGELFF. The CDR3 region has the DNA TGTGCCAGCAGTTACTCAAGCGGCAACACCGGGGAGCTGTTTTTT.

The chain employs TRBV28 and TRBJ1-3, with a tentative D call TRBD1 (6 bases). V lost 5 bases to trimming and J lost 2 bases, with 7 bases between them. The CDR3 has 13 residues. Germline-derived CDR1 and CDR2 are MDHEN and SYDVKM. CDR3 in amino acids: CASSRTAGNTIYF. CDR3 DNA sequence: TGTGCCAGCAGTCGGACAGCTGGAAACACCATATATTTT.

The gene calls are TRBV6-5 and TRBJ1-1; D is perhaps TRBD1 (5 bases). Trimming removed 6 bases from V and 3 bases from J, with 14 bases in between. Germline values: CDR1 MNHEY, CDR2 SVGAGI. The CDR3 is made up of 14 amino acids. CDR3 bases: TGTGCCAGCAGGAACACAGGAATGGACACTGAAGCTTTCTTT. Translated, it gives CASRNTGMDTEAFF.

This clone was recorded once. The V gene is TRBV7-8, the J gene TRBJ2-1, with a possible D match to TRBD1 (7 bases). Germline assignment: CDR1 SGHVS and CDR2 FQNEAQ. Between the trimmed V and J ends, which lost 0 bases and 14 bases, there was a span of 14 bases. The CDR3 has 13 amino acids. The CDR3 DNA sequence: TGTGCCAGCAGCTTAGCGACCCAGGGGGGCGAGTTCTTC. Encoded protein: CASSLATQGGEFF.

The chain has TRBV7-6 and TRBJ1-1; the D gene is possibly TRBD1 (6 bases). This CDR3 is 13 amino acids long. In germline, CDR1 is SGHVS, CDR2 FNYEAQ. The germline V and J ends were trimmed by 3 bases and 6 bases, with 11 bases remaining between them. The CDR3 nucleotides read TGTGCCAGCAGCTTGACGGACAGCGCTGAAGCTTTCTTT. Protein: CASSLTDSAEAFF.

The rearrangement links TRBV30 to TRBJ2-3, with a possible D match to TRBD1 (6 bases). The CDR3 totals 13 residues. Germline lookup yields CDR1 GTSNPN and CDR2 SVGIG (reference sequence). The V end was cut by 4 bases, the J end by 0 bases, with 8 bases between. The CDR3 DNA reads TGTGCCTGGATGGGACATAGCACAGATACGCAGTATTTT. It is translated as CAWMGHSTDTQYF.

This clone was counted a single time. The CDR3 loop is CASIRDRGSNQPQHF. As DNA, the CDR3 is TGTGCCAGTATTCGGGACAGGGGTAGCAATCAGCCCCAGCATTTT. This chain connects TRBV19 to TRBJ1-5, with 10 bases matching TRBD1. The CDR3 is 15 residues long. The V gene's germline CDR1 is LNHDA and CDR2 SQIVND (reference sequence). V lost 7 bases, J lost 0 bases, and 3 bases stayed unmatched.

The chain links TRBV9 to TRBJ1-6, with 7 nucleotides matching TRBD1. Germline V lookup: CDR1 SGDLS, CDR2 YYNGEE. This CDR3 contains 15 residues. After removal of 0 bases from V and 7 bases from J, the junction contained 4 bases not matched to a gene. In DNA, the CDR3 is TGTGCCAGCAGCGTAGGGGGACAGCAGAATTCACCCCTCCACTTT. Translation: CASSVGGQQNSPLHF.

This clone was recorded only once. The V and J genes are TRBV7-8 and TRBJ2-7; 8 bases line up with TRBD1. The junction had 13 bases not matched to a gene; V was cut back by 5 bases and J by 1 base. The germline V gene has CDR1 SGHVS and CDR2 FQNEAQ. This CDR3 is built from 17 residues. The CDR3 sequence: CASSPLDRTGMSYEQYF. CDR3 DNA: TGTGCCAGCAGCCCACTGGACAGGACAGGGATGTCCTACGAGCAGTACTTC.

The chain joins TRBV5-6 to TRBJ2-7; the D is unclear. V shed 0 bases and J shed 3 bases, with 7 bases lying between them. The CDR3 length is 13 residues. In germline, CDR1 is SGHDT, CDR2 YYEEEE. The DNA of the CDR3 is TGTGCCAGCAGCTTGGGTAAGAGCTACGAGCAGTACTTC. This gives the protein CASSLGKSYEQYF.

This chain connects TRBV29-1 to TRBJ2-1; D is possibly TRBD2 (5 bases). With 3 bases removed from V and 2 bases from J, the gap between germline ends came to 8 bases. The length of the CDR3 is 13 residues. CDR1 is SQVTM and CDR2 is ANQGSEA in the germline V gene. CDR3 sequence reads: CSVERVTYNEQFF. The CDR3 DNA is TGCAGCGTTGAGCGGGTCACCTACAATGAGCAGTTCTTC.

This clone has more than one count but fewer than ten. This CDR3 is CASSLAPTSGNSYEQYF. The DNA for the CDR3 is TGCGCCAGCAGCTTGGCCCCGACTAGCGGCAACTCCTACGAGCAGTACTTC. This chain connects TRBV5-1 to TRBJ2-7; 9 positions match TRBD2. This CDR3 is built from 17 residues. The V gene end was trimmed by 0 bases and the J gene end by 0 bases; junction bases not matched to a gene: 7. Germline V gene sequence: CDR1 SGHRS, CDR2 YFSETQ.

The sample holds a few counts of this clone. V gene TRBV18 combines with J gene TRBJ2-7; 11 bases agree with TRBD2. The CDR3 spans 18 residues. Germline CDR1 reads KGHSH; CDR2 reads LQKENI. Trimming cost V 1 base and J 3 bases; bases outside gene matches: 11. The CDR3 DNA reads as TGTGCCAGCTCACCACTCCCAAAGACAACTAGCGGGAGCTACGAGCAGTACTTC. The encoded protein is CASSPLPKTTSGSYEQYF.

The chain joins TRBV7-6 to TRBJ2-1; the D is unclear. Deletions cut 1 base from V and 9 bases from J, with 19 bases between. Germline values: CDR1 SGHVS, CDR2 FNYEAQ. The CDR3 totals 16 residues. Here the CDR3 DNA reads TGTGCCAGCAGCTTAGTTCCTGGAGAGGTGGTCGGTGAGCAGTTCTTC. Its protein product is CASSLVPGEVVGEQFF. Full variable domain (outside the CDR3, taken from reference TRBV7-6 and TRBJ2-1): GAGVSQSPRYKVTKRGQDVALRCDPISGHVSLYWYRQALGQGPEFLTYFNYEAQQDKSGLPNDRFSAERPEGSISTLTIQRTEQRDSAMYRCASSLVPGEVVGEQFFGPGTRLTVL.

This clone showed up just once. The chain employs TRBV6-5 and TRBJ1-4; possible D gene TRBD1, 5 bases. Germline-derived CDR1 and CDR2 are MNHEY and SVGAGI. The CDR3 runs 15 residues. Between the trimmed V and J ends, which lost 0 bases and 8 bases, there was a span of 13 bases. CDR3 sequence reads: CASSYSRQGNEKLFF. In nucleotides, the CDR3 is TGTGCCAGCAGTTACTCGAGGCAGGGTAACGAAAAACTGTTTTTT.

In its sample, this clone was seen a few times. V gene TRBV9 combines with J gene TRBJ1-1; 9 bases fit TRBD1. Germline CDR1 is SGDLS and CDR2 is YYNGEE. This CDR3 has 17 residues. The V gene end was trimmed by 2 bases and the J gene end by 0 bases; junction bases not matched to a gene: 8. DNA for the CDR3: TGTGCCAGCAGCGTCACCCCACAGGGGGCTATGAACACTGAAGCTTTCTTT. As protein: CASSVTPQGAMNTEAFF.

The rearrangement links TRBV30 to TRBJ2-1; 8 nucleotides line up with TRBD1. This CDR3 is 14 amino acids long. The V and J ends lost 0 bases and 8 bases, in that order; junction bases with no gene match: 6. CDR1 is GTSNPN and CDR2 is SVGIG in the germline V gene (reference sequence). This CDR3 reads CAWSVRTGWDEQFF. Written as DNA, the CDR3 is TGTGCCTGGAGTGTACGGACAGGGTGGGATGAGCAGTTCTTC. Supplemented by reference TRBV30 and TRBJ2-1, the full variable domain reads SQTIHQWPATLVQPVGSPLSLECTVEGTSNPNLYWYRQAAGRGLQLLFYSVGIGQISSEVPQNLSASRPQDRQFILSSKKLLLSDSGFYLCAWSVRTGWDEQFFGPGTRLTVL.

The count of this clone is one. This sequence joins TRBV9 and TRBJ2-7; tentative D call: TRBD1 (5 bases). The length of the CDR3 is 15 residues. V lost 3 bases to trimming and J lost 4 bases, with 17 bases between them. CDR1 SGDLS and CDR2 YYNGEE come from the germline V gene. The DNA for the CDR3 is TGTGCCAGCAGCGCCCGTTCAGGGCAGGAGTACGAGCAGTACTTC. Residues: CASSARSGQEYEQYF.

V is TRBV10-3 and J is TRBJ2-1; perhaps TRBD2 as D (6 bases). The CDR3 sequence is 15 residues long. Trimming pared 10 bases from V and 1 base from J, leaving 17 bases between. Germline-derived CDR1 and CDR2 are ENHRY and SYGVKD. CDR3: CASRRGGESYNEQFF. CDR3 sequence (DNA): TGTGCCAGCCGGCGGGGCGGGGAGTCCTACAATGAGCAGTTCTTC.

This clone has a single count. CDR3 nucleotides: TGTGCCAGCAGCCTTTACGAGCAGTACTTC. This translates into CASSLYEQYF. The V gene is TRBV2, the J gene TRBJ2-7; no reliable D call. The CDR3 covers 10 residues. The germline gives CDR1 SNHLY, CDR2 FYNNEI. Trimming cost V 6 bases and J 4 bases, with 4 bases left between them.

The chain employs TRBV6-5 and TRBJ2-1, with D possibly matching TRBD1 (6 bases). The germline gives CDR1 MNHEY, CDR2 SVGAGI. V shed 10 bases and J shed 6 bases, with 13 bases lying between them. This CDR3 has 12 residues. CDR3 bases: TGTGCCATCCGGACAGACCTCAATGAGCAGTTCTTC. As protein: CAIRTDLNEQFF.

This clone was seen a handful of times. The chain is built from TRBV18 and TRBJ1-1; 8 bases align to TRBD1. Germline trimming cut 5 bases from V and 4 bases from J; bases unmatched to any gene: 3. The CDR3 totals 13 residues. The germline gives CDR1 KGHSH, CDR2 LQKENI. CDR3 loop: CASSDTGGTEAFF. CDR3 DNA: TGTGCCAGCTCAGACACAGGGGGCACTGAAGCTTTCTTT. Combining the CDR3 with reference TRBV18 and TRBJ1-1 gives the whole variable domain NAGVMQNPRHLVRRRGQEARLRCSPMKGHSHVYWYRQLPEEGLKFMVYLQKENIIDESGMPKERFSAEFPKEGPSILRIQQVVRGDSAAYFCASSDTGGTEAFFGQGTRLTVV.

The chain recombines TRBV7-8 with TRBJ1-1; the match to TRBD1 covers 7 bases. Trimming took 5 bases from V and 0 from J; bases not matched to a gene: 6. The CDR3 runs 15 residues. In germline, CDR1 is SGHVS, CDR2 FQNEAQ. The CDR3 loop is CASSQLDRLNTEAFF. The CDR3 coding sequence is TGTGCCAGCAGCCAATTGGACAGGCTGAACACTGAAGCTTTCTTT.

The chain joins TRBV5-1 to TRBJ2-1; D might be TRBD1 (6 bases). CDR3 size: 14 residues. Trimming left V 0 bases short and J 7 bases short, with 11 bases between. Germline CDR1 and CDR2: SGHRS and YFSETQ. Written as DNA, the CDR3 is TGCGCCAGCAGCTTGGGGACAAGGGGGAATGAGCAGTTCTTC. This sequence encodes CASSLGTRGNEQFF.

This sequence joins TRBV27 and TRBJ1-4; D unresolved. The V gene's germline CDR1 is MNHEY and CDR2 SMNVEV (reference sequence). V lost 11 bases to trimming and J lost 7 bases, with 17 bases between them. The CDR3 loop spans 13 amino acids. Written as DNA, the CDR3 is TGTGCCCGGGTCGAGGAATGGAGTGAAAAACTGTTTTTT. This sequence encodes CARVEEWSEKLFF.

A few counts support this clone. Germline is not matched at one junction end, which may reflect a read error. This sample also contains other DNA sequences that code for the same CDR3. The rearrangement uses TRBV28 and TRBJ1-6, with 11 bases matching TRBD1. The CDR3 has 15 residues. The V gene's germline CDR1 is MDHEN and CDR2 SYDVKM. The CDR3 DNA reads TGTGCCAGCAGTGCCGGACAGGGGGCGGATTCCCCCCTCCACTTT. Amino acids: CASSAGQGADSPLHF.